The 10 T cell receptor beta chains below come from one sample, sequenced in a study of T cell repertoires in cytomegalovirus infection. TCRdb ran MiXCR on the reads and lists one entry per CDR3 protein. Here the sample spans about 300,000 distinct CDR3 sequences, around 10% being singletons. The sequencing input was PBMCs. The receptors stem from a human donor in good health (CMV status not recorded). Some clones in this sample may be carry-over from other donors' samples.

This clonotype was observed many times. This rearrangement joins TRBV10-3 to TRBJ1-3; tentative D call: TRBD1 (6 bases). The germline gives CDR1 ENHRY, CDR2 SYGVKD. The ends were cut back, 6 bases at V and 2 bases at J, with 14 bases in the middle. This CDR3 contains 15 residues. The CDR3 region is CAIRDSGGTGNTIYF. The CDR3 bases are TGTGCCATCAGGGACAGCGGAGGGACTGGAAACACCATATATTTT.

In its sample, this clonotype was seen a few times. CDR3 bases: TGCAGTGCTAGTCAGGGGGCCACTGAAGCTTTCTTT. Its protein is CSASQGATEAFF. V and J are TRBV20-1 and TRBJ1-1; 8 bases align to TRBD1. CDR3 length: 12 amino acids. Germline CDR1 reads DFQATT; CDR2 reads SNEGSKA (reference sequence). V lost 3 bases to trimming and J lost 4 bases; unmatched junction nucleotides: 1.

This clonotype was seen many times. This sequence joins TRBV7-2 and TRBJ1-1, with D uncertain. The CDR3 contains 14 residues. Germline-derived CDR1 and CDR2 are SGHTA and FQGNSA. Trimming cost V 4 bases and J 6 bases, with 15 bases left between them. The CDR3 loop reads CASSSRGLSAEAFF. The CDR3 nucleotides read TGTGCCAGCAGCTCCCGGGGTCTTAGTGCTGAAGCTTTCTTT.

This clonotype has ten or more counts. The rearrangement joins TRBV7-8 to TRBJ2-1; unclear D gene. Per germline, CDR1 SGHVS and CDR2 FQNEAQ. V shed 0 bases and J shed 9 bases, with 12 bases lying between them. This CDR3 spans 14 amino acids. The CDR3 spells CASSLATWPSEQFF. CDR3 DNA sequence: TGTGCCAGCAGCTTAGCCACCTGGCCTAGTGAGCAGTTCTTC.

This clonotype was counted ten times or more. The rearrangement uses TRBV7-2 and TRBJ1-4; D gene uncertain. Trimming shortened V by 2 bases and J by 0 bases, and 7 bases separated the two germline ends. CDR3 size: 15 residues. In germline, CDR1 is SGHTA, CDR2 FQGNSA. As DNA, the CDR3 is TGTGCCAGCAGCTTACATCTCGCAACTAATGAAAAACTGTTTTTT. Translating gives CASSLHLATNEKLFF.

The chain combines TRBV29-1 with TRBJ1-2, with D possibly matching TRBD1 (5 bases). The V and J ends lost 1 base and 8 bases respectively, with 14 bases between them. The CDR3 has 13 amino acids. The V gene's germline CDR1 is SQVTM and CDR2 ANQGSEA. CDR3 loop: CSVEVSRVRGYTF. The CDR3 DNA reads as TGCAGCGTTGAAGTCTCCAGGGTCCGGGGCTACACCTTC. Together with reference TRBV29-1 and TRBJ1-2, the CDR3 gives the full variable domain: SAVISQKPSRDICQRGTSLTIQCQVDSQVTMMFWYRQQPGQSLTLIATANQGSEATYESGFVIDKFPISRPNLTFSTLTVSNMSPEDSSIYLCSVEVSRVRGYTFGSGTRLTVV.

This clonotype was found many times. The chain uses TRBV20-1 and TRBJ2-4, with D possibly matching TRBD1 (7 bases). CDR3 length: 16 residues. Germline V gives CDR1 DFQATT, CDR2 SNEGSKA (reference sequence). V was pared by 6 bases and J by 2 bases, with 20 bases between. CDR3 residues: CSATDWGDSPKNIQYF. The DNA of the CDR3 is TGCAGTGCCACCGATTGGGGGGACAGTCCCAAAAACATTCAGTACTTC.

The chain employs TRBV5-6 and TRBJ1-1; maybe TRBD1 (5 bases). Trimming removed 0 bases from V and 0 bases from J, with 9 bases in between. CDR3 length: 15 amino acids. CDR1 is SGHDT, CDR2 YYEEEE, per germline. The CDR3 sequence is CASSLVGGLNTEAFF. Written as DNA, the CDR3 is TGTGCCAGCAGCTTGGTGGGGGGGTTGAACACTGAAGCTTTCTTT.

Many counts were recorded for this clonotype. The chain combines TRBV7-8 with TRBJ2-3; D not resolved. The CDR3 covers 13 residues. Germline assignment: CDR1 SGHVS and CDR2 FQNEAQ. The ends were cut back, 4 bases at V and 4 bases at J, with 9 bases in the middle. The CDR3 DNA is TGTGCCAGCAGCTCGAAGGCGGCAGATACGCAGTATTTT. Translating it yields CASSSKAADTQYF. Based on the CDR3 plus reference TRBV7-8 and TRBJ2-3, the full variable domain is GAGVSQSPRYKVAKRGQDVALRCDPISGHVSLFWYQQALGQGPEFLTYFQNEAQLDKSGLPSDRFFAERPEGSVSTLKIQRTQQEDSAVYLCASSSKAADTQYFGPGTRLTVL.

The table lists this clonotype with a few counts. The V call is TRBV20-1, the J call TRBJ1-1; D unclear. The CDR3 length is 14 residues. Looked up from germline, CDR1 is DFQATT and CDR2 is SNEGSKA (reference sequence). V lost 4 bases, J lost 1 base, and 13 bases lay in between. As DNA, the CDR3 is TGCAGTGCTAAGAAAGTCGACCAGAACACTGAAGCTTTCTTT. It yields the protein CSAKKVDQNTEAFF.